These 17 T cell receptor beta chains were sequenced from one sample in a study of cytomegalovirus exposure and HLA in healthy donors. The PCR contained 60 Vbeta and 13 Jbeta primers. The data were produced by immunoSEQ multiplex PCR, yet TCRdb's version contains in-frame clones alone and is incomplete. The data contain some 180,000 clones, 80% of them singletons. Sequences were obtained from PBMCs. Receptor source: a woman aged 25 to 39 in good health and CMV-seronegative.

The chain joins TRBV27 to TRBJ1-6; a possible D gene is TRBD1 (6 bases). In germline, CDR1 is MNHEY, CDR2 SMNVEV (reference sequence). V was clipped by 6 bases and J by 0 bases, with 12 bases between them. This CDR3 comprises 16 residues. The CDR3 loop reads CASSSDRGSYNSPLHF. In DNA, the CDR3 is TGTGCCAGCAGCTCGGACAGAGGCTCCTATAATTCACCCCTCCACTTT.

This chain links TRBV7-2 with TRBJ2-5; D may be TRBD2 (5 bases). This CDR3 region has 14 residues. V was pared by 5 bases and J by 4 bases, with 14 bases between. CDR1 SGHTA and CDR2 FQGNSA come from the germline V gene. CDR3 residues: CASSPRDSRETQYF. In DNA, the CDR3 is TGTGCCAGCAGCCCACGGGATTCCCGAGAGACCCAGTACTTC.

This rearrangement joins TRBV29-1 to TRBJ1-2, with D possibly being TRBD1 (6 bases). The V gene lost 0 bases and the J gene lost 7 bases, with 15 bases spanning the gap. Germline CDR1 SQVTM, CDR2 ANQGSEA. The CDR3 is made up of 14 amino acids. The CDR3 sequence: CSVEEQQGISGYTF. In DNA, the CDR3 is TGCAGCGTTGAAGAGCAACAGGGAATCAGTGGCTACACCTTC.

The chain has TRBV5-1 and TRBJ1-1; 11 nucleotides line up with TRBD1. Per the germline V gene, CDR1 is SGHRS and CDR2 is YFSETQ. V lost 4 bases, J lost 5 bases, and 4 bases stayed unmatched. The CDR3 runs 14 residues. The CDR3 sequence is CASSGQGANTEAFF. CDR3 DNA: TGCGCCAGCAGCGGACAGGGGGCTAATACTGAAGCTTTCTTT.

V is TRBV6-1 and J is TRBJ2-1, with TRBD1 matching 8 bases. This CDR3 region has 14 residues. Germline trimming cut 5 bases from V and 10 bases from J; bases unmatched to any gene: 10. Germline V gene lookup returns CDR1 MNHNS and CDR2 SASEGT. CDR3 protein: CASSSDRAVGEQFF. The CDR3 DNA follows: TGTGCCAGCAGTTCGGACAGGGCGGTCGGAGAGCAGTTCTTC.

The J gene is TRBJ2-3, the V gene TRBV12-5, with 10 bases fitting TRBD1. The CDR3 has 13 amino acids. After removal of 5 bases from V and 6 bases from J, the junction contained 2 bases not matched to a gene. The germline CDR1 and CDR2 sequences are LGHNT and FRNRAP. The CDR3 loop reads CASGVGQGDTQYF. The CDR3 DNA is TGTGCTAGTGGTGTGGGACAGGGGGATACGCAGTATTTT.

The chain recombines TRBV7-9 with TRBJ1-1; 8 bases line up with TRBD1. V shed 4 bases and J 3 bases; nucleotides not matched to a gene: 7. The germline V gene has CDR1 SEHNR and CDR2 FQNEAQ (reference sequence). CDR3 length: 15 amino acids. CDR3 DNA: TGTGCCAGCAGCTCTACAGGGGGAGTCGACACTGAAGCTTTCTTT. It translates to CASSSTGGVDTEAFF.

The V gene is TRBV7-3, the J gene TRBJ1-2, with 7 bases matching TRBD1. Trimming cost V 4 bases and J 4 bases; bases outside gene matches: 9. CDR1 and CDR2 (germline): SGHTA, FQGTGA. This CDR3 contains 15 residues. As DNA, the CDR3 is TGTGCCAGCAGCTCAAGAGGGGGCGCGGCCTATGGCTACACCTTC. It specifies CASSSRGGAAYGYTF.

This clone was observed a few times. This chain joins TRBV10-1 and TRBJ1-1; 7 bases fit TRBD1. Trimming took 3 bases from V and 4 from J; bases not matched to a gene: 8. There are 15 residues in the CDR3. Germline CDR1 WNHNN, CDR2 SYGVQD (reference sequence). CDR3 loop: CASSDDREDGTEAFF. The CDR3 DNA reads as TGCGCCAGCAGTGACGACAGGGAGGATGGCACTGAAGCTTTCTTT.

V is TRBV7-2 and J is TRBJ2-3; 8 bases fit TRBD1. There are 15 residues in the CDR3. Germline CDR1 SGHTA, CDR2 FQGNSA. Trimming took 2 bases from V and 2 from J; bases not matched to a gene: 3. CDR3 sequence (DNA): TGTGCCAGCAGCTTAACAGGGGGGTTCACAGATACGCAGTATTTT. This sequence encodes CASSLTGGFTDTQYF.

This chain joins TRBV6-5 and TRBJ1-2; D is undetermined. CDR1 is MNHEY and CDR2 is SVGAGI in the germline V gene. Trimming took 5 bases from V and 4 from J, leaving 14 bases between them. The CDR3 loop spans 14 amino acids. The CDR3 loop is CASSRVHRGYGYTF. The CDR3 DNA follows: TGTGCCAGCAGTAGGGTTCATCGGGGCTATGGCTACACCTTC.

The DNA for the CDR3 is TGTGCCAGCAGCGCCTCCGGGACATCCCGCGAGCAGTACTTC. Translation: CASSASGTSREQYF. The chain combines TRBV11-2 with TRBJ2-7, with D perhaps TRBD1 (6 bases). The CDR3 consists of 14 residues. Trimming removed 5 bases at V and 6 bases at J, with 17 bases between. Germline CDR1 is SGHAT and CDR2 is FQNNGV.

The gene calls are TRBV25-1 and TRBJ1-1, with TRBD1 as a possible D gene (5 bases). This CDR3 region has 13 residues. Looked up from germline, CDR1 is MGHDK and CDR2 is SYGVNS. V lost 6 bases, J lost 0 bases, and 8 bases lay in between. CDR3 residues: CASRQEMNTEAFF. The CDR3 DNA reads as TGTGCCAGCAGACAGGAGATGAACACTGAAGCTTTCTTT.

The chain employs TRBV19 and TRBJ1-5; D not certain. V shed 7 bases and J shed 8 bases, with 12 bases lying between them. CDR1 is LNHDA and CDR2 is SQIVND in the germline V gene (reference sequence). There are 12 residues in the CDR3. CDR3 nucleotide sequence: TGTGCCAGTACCCCCCGGGGAAAGCCCCAGCATTTT. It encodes CASTPRGKPQHF.

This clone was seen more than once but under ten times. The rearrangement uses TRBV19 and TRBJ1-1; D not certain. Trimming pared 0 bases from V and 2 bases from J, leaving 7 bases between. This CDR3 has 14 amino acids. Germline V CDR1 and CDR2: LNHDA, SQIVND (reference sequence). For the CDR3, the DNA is TGTGCCAGTAGTATAGATCGGGGAAACACTGAAGCTTTCTTT. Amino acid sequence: CASSIDRGNTEAFF.

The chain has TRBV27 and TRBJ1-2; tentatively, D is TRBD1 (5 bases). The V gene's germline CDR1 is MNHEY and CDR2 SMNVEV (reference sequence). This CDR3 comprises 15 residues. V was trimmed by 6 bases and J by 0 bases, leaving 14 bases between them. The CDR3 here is CASRRTGGANYGYTF. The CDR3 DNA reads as TGTGCCAGCAGACGAACGGGGGGAGCTAACTATGGCTACACCTTC.

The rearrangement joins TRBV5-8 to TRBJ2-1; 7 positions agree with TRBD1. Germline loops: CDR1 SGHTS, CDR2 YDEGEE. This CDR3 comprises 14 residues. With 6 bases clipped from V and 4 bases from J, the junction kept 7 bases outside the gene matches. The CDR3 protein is CASKPGQMYNEQFF. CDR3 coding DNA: TGTGCCAGCAAACCGGGACAGATGTACAATGAGCAGTTCTTC.